One sample yielded the 15 T cell receptor beta chains listed below, sequenced in a study of technical replicates of blood from several donors. Some clones are missing from TCRdb's copy, which holds only in-frame ones; the method was immunoSEQ multiplex PCR. The repertoire holds about 84,000 clones, with around 92% as singletons. Sequenced material: T cells isolated from PBMCs. These receptors originate from a human donor in good health.

The V gene is TRBV7-9, the J gene TRBJ2-2; TRBD1 is a possible D gene (6 bases). Germline V gene data show CDR1 as SEHNR and CDR2 as FQNEAQ (reference sequence). The CDR3 loop spans 16 amino acids. The germline V and J ends were trimmed by 0 bases and 6 bases, with 14 bases remaining between them. CDR3 residues: CASSLARFTGPGELFF. The DNA of the CDR3 is TGTGCCAGCAGCTTAGCCCGATTTACAGGGCCCGGGGAGCTGTTTTTT.

The chain has TRBV9 and TRBJ1-2; D ambiguous. Germline CDR1 SGDLS, CDR2 YYNGEE. The CDR3 has 13 residues. Deletions cut 4 bases from V and 2 bases from J, with 9 bases between. CDR3 region: CASSLSINYGYTF. CDR3 DNA: TGTGCCAGCAGCCTCTCTATAAACTATGGCTACACCTTC.

This chain joins TRBV4-1 and TRBJ2-1; 8 bases map to TRBD1. The CDR3 sequence is 16 residues long. Germline CDR1 MGHRA, CDR2 YSYEKL. Losses at the gene ends were 4 bases for V and 4 bases for J; bases not matched to a gene: 9. Written as DNA, the CDR3 is TGCGCCAGCAGCCGATCTACAGGGGGACTTTACAATGAGCAGTTCTTC. Translation gives CASSRSTGGLYNEQFF.

The J gene is TRBJ2-7, the V gene TRBV27, with TRBD1 matching over 9 bases. Germline CDR1 is MNHEY and CDR2 is SMNVEV (reference sequence). The CDR3 runs to 13 residues. The CDR3 loop reads CASRPSGTGTLVV. In nucleotides, the CDR3 is TGTGCCAGCAGACCAAGTGGGACAGGGACCCTCGTTGTC.

The chain employs TRBV5-4 and TRBJ1-2, with 7 bases aligning to TRBD1. Germline CDR1 reads SGHNT; CDR2 reads YYREEE (reference sequence). CDR3 size: 16 residues. Trimming at V came to 4 bases and at J to 1 base, leaving 10 bases not matched to a gene. The CDR3 loop is CASSPGGQNFNYGYTF. CDR3 in DNA: TGTGCCAGCAGCCCCGGGGGACAGAATTTTAACTATGGCTACACCTTC.

The chain recombines TRBV30 with TRBJ1-4; the match to TRBD1 covers 7 bases. Germline V CDR1 and CDR2: GTSNPN, SVGIG (reference sequence). CDR3 length equals 14 residues. With 3 bases clipped from V and 7 bases from J, the junction kept 8 bases outside the gene matches. CDR3 sequence: CAWRRQGLGEKLFF. CDR3 DNA: TGTGCCTGGAGAAGACAGGGCTTAGGTGAAAAACTGTTTTTT.

This clone is a singleton in its sample. V is TRBV9 and J is TRBJ2-6, with 10 bases aligning to TRBD1. Germline CDR1 and CDR2: SGDLS and YYNGEE. J lost 7 bases, V lost 0 bases, and 10 bases had no gene match. This CDR3 is built from 18 residues. The CDR3 DNA reads TGTGCCAGCAGCGTAGGCGGGGACAGGGGATGGAGCGCCAACGTCCTGACTTTC. Its translation is CASSVGGDRGWSANVLTF.

The chain has TRBV15 and TRBJ2-7; D might be TRBD1 (6 bases). V lost 4 bases and J 3 bases, leaving 13 bases between the germline ends. This CDR3 region has 14 residues. Looked up from germline, CDR1 is LNHNV and CDR2 is YYDKDF (reference sequence). In DNA, the CDR3 is TGTGCCACCAGCACCGCGGACAGCCGCTACGAGCAGTACTTC. Translating it yields CATSTADSRYEQYF.

The chain recombines TRBV4-1 with TRBJ2-1; 8 nucleotides match TRBD2. The germline gives CDR1 MGHRA, CDR2 YSYEKL. The V gene end was trimmed by 2 bases and the J gene end by 5 bases; junction bases not matched to a gene: 8. The CDR3 has 16 residues. CDR3 region: CASSQPGTRSNNEQFF. The CDR3 DNA sequence: TGCGCCAGCAGCCAACCCGGGACTAGGAGTAACAATGAGCAGTTCTTC.

J is TRBJ2-2 and V is TRBV4-2; TRBD2 matches at 13 bases. Germline loops: CDR1 LGHNA, CDR2 YNFKEQ. CDR3 length: 17 residues. V shed 2 bases and J 3 bases; nucleotides not matched to a gene: 3. The CDR3, as DNA: TGTGCCAGCAGCCAAACTAGCGGGGGGGTCGACACCGGGGAGCTGTTTTTT. This translates into CASSQTSGGVDTGELFF.

V and J are TRBV19 and TRBJ1-5, with 9 bases matching TRBD1. Losses at the gene ends were 4 bases for V and 5 bases for J; bases not matched to a gene: 3. Germline V gene lookup returns CDR1 LNHDA and CDR2 SQIVND (reference sequence). The CDR3 length is 14 residues. The CDR3 bases are TGTGCCAGTAGTAGTACAGGGGGCTATCAGCCCCAGCATTTT. Translation gives CASSSTGGYQPQHF.

The rearrangement joins TRBV27 to TRBJ2-2, with 9 bases aligning to TRBD1. Germline trimming cut 3 bases from V and 6 bases from J; bases unmatched to any gene: 11. Looked up from germline, CDR1 is MNHEY and CDR2 is SMNVEV (reference sequence). The CDR3 contains 17 residues. DNA of the CDR3: TGTGCCAGCAGTTTTTCCACAACAGGGGGCATGTCCGGGGAGCTGTTTTTT. As protein: CASSFSTTGGMSGELFF.

This clone was counted between two and nine times. This sequence joins TRBV19 and TRBJ1-1, with 7 bases identical to TRBD1. The CDR3 is 14 amino acids. V gave up 7 bases and J gave up 11 bases; unmatched junction bases: 16. Germline V gives CDR1 LNHDA, CDR2 SQIVND (reference sequence). The CDR3 nucleotides read TGTGCCAGTAACTTCGACAGGGCAAACACTGGGGCTTTCTTT. Translated: CASNFDRANTGAFF.

The chain is built from TRBV7-9 and TRBJ2-7, with 7 nucleotides matching TRBD2. V trimming: 6 bases; J trimming: 0 bases; junction bases outside the gene matches: 5. CDR1 and CDR2 (germline): SEHNR, FQNEAQ (reference sequence). The CDR3 totals 14 residues. The CDR3 DNA reads as TGTGCCAGCAGTGGGCGGGGGTCCTCCTACGAGCAGTACTTC. It encodes CASSGRGSSYEQYF.

In its sample, this clone was seen once. V usage is TRBV29-1 and J usage is TRBJ1-2; D remains unclear. Trimming cost V 1 base and J 7 bases, with 7 bases left between them. Germline V gene sequence: CDR1 SQVTM, CDR2 ANQGSEA. This CDR3 spans 11 amino acids. DNA of the CDR3: TGCAGCGTTGAAGGCGGATCTGGCTACACCTTC. The encoded protein is CSVEGGSGYTF.